This TCR beta chain appears in the sequencing data of a study of blood T cells in healthy people across ages. Overall study results and limits: Observed TCR beta diversity per million T cells went down as age went up. This fall followed a roughly linear course with age. Naive T cell percentage by flow cytometry tracked strongly with beta diversity.

Healthy Russian Caucasian donors spanned ages about 6 to 90 years. The second PCR ran roughly 6 to 11 cycles with a sample-barcoded 5' primer and J-beta primers. Using its own MiXCR run on the 5' RACE reads, TCRdb lists one record per CDR3 protein. The data contain roughly 1.6 million distinct CDR3 sequences, about 31% of them seen just once; the ten biggest clones take up 10% to 12%. Remarks on this clonotype: The antigen remains undetermined.

Sequencing was performed on blood. This TCR came from a woman in her twenties or thirties in good health.

In DNA form, the CDR3 reads TGCGCCAGCAGCGAAATACAGAAAACCACAGATACGCAGTATTTT. Residues: CASSEIQKTTDTQYF. The chain joins TRBV5-1 to TRBJ2-3; D remains ambiguous. V shed 4 bases and J shed 2 bases, with 14 bases lying between them. CDR1 and CDR2 from the germline V gene are SGHRS and YFSETQ. The CDR3 extends over 15 amino acids.